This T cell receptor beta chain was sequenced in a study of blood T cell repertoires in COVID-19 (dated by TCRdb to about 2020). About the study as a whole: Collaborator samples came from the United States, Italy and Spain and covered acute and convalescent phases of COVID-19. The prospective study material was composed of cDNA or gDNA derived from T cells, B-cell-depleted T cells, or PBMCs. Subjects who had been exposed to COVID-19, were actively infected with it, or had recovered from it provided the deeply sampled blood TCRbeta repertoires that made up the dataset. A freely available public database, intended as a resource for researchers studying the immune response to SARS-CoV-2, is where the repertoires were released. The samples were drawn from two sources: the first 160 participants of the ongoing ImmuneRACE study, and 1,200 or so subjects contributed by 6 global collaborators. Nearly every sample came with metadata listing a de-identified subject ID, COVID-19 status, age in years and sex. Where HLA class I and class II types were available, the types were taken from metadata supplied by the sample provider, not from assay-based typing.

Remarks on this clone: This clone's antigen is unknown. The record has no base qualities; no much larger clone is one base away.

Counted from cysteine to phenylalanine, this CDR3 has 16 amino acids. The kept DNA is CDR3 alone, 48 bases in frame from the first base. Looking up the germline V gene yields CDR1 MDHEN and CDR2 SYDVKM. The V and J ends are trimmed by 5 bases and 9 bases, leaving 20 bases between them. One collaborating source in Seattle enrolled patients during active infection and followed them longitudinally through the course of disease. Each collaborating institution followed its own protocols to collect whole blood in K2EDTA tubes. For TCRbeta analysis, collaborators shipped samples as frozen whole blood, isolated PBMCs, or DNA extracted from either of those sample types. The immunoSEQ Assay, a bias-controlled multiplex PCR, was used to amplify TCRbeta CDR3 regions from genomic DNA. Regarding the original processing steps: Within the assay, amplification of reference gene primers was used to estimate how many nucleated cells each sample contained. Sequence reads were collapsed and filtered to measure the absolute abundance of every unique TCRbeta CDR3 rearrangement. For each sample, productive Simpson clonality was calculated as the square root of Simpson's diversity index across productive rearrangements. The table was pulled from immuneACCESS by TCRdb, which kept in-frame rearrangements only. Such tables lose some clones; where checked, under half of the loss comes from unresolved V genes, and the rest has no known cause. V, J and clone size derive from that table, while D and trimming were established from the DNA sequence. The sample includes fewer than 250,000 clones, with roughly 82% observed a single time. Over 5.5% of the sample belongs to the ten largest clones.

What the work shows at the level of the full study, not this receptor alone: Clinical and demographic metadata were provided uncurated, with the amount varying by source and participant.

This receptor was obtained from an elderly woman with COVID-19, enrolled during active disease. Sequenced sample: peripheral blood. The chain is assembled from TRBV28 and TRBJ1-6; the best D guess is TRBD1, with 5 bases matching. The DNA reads TGTGCCAGCAGTCCCTCGTCTGGGGCGAATTCTTCACCCCTCCACTTT. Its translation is CASSPSSGANSSPLHF.